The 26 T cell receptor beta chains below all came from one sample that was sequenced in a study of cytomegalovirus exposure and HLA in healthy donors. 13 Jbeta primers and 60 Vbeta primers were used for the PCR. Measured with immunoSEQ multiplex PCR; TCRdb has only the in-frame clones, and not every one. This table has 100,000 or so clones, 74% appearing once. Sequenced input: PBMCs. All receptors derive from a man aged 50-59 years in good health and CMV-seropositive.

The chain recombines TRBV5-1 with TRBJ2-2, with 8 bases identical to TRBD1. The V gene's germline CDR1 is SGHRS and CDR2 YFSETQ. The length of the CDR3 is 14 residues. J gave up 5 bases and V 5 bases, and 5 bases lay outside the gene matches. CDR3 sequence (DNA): TGCGCCAGCAGTTGGGACAGGTTAACCGGGGAGCTGTTTTTT. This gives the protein CASSWDRLTGELFF. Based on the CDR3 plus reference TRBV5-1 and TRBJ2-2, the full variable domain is KAGVTQTPRYLIKTRGQQVTLSCSPISGHRSVSWYQQTPGQGLQFLFEYFSETQRNKGNFPGRFSGRQFSNSRSEMNVSTLELGDSALYLCASSWDRLTGELFFGEGSRLTVL.

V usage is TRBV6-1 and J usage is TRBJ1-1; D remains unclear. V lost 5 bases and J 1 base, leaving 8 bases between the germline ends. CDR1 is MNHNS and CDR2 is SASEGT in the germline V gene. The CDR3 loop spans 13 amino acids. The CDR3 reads CASSSVRNTEAFF. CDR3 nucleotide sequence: TGTGCCAGCAGTTCTGTCCGGAACACTGAAGCTTTCTTT.

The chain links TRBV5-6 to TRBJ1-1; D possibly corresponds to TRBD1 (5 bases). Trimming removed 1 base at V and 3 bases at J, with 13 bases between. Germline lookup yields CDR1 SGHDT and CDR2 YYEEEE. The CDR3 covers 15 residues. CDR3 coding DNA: TGTGCCAGCAGCTTGCAGGGATTGTGGGACACTGAAGCTTTCTTT. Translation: CASSLQGLWDTEAFF. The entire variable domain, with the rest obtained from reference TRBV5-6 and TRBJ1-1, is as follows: DAGVTQSPTHLIKTRGQQVTLRCSPKSGHDTVSWYQQALGQGPQFIFQYYEEEERQRGNFPDRFSGHQFPNYSSELNVNALLLGDSALYLCASSLQGLWDTEAFFGQGTRLTVV.

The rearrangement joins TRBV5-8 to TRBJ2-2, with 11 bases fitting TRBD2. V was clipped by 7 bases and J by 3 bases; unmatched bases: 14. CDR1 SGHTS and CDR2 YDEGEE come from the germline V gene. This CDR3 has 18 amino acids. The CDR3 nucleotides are TGTGCCAGCCTCCGTAGGGCTAGCGGGAGGAGGTACACCGGGGAGCTGTTTTTT. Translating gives CASLRRASGRRYTGELFF.

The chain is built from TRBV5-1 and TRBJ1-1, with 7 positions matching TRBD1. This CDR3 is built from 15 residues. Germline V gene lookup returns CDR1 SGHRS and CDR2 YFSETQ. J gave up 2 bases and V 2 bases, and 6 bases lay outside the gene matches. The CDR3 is CASSLSGQLNTEAFF. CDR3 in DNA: TGCGCCAGCAGCTTATCGGGACAGCTAAACACTGAAGCTTTCTTT. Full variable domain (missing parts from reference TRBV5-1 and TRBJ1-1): KAGVTQTPRYLIKTRGQQVTLSCSPISGHRSVSWYQQTPGQGLQFLFEYFSETQRNKGNFPGRFSGRQFSNSRSEMNVSTLELGDSALYLCASSLSGQLNTEAFFGQGTRLTVV.

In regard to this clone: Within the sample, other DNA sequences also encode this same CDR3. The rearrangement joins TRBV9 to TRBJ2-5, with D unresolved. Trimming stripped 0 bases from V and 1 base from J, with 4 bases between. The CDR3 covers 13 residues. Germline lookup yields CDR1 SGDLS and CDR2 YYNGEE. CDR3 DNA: TGTGCCAGCAGCGTAGCATCCCAAGAGACCCAGTACTTC. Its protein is CASSVASQETQYF.

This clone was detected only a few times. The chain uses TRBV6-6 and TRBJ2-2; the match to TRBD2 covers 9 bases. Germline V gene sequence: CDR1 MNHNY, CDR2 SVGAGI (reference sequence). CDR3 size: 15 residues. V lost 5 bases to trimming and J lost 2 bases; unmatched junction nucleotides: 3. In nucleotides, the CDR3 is TGTGCCAGCAGTGGGACTAGCCAAAACACCGGGGAGCTGTTTTTT. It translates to CASSGTSQNTGELFF.

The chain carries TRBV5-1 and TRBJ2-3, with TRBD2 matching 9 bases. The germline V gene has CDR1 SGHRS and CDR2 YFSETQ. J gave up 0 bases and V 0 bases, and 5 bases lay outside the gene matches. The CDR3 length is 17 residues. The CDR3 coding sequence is TGCGCCAGCAGCTTGGGGGTAGCGGGGGACAGCACAGATACGCAGTATTTT. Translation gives CASSLGVAGDSTDTQYF.

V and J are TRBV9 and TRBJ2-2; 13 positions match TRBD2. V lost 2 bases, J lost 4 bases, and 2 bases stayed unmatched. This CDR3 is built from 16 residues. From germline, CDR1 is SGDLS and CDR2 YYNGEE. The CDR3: CASSVTSGRATGELFF. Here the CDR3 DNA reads TGTGCCAGCAGCGTTACTAGCGGGAGGGCCACCGGGGAGCTGTTTTTT. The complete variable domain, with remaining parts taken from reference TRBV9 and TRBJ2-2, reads DSGVTQTPKHLITATGQRVTLRCSPRSGDLSVYWYQQSLDQGLQFLIQYYNGEERAKGNILERFSAQQFPDLHSELNLSSLELGDSALYFCASSVTSGRATGELFFGEGSRLTVL.

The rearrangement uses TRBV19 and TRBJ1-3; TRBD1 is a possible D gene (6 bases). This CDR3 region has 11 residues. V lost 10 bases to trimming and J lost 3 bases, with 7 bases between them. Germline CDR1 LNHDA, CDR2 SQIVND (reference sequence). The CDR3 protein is CATGDGNTIYF. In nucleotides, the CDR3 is TGTGCCACAGGGGATGGAAACACCATATATTTT.

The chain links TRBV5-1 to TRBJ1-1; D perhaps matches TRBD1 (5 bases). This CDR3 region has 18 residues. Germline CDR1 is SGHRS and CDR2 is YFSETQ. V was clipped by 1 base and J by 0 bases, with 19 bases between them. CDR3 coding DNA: TGCGCCAGCAGCTTGTTTCCCAGGTCGCAGGACATGAACACTGAAGCTTTCTTT. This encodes CASSLFPRSQDMNTEAFF.

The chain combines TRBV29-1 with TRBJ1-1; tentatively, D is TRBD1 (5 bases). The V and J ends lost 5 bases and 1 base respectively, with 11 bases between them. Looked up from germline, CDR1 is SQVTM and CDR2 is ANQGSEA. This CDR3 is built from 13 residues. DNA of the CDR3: TGCAGCGTTCAGGAGGGGACGAACACTGAAGCTTTCTTT. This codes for CSVQEGTNTEAFF.

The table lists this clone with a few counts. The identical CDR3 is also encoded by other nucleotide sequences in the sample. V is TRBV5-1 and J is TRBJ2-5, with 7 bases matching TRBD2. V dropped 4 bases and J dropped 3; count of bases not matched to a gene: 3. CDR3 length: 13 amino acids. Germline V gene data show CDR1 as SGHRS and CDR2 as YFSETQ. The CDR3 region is CASSPAGEETQYF. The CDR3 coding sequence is TGCGCCAGCAGCCCGGCGGGGGAAGAGACCCAGTACTTC.

The CDR3: CASSSVSGANVLTF. CDR3 bases: TGTGCCAGCAGTTCGGTTTCGGGGGCCAACGTCCTGACTTTC. The chain couples TRBV27 to TRBJ2-6, with D hard to call. The ends were cut back, 4 bases at V and 4 bases at J, with 8 bases in the middle. The CDR3 consists of 14 residues. Germline V gives CDR1 MNHEY, CDR2 SMNVEV (reference sequence). Supplemented by reference TRBV27 and TRBJ2-6, the full variable domain reads EAQVTQNPRYLITVTGKKLTVTCSQNMNHEYMSWYRQDPGLGLRQIYYSMNVEVTDKGDVPEGYKVSRKEKRNFPLILESPSPNQTSLYFCASSSVSGANVLTFGAGSRLTVL.

The CDR3 nucleotides read TGTGCCAGCAGCATAACAGCTTATGGCTACACCTTC. Its protein product is CASSITAYGYTF. J is TRBJ1-2 and V is TRBV7-2; no definite D call. Trimming took 5 bases from V and 5 from J, leaving 9 bases between them. The V gene's germline CDR1 is SGHTA and CDR2 FQGNSA. This CDR3 has 12 amino acids.

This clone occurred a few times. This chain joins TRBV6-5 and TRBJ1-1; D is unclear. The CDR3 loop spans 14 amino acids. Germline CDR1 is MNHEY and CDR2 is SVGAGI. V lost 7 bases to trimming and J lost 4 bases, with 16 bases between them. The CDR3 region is CASTLEATPTEAFF. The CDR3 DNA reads TGTGCCAGCACTCTAGAGGCGACGCCCACTGAAGCTTTCTTT.

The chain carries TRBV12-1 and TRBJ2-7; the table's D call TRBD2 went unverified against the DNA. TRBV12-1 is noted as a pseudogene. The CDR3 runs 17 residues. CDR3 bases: TGTGCCAGCAGCCTTCCCTTGACTAGCGGGAGGGCCTGGGAGCAGTACTTC. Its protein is CASSLPLTSGRAWEQYF.

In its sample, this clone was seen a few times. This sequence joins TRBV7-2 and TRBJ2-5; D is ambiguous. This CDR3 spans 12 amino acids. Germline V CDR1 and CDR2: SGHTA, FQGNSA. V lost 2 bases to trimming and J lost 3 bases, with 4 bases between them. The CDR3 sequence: CASSLRKETQYF. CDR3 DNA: TGTGCCAGCAGCTTACGTAAAGAGACCCAGTACTTC.

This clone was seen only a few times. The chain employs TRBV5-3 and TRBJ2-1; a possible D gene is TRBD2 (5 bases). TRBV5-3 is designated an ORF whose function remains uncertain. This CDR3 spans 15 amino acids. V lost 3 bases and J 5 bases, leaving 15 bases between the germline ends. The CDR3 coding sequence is TGTGCCAGAAGCTGGTTCGGGATTAGAGACAATGAGCAGTTCTTC. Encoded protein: CARSWFGIRDNEQFF.

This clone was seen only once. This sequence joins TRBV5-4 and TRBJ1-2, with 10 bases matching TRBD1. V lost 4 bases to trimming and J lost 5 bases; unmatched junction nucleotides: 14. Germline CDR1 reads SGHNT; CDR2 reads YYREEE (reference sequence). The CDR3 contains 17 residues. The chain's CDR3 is CASSATGGLPRGYGYTF. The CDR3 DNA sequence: TGTGCCAGCAGCGCGACAGGGGGCCTTCCCAGAGGGTATGGCTACACCTTC. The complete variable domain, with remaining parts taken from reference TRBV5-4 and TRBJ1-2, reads ETGVTQSPTHLIKTRGQQVTLRCSSQSGHNTVSWYQQALGQGPQFIFQYYREEENGRGNFPPRFSGLQFPNYSSELNVNALELDDSALYLCASSATGGLPRGYGYTFGSGTRLTVV.

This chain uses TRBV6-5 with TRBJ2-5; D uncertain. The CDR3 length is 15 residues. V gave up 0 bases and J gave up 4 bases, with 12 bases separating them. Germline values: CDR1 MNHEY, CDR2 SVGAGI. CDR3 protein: CASSYSKSVLETQYF. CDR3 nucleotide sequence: TGTGCCAGCAGTTACTCAAAGTCGGTATTAGAGACCCAGTACTTC.

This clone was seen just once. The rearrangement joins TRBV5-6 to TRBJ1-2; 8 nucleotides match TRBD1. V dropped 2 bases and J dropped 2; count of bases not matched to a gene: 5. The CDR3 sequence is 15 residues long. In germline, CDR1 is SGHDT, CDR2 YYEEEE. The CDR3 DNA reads TGTGCCAGCAGCTTAACCGGGACAGGCAACTATGGCTACACCTTC. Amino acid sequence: CASSLTGTGNYGYTF.

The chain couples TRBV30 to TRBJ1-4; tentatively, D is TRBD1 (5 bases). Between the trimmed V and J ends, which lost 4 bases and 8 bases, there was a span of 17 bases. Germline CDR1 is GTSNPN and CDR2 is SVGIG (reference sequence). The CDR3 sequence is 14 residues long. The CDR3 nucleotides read TGTGCCTGGACCGCGGGACTAAGCGGGGAAAAACTGTTTTTT. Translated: CAWTAGLSGEKLFF.

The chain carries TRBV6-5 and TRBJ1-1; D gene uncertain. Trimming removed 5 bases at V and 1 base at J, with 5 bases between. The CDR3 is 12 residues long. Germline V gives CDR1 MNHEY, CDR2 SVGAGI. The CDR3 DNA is TGTGCCAGCAGTCGGAGGAACACTGAAGCTTTCTTT. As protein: CASSRRNTEAFF.

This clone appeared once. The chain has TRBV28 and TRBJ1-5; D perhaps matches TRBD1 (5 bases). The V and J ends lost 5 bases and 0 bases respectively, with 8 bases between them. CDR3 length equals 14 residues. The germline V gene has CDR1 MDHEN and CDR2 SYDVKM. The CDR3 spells CASSLRVSNQPQHF. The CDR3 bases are TGTGCCAGCAGTCTCAGGGTTAGCAATCAGCCCCAGCATTTT.

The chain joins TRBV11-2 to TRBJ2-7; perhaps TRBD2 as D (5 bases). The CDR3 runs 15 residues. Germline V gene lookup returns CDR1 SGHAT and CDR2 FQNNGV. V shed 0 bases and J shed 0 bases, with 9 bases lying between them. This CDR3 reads CASSLDGESSYEQYF. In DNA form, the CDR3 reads TGTGCCAGCAGCTTAGACGGGGAAAGCTCCTACGAGCAGTACTTC.